A single sample is the source of the 20 T cell receptor beta chains below, sequenced in a study of blood T cell repertoires in COVID-19. Here immunoSEQ multiplex PCR was the method, and the copy in TCRdb shows in-frame clones only, minus some. The sample yields some 160,000 clones, more than 80% seen once. Specimen: peripheral blood. The source is a man between 60 and 75 years old with acute or convalescent COVID-19.

Details on this clone: A single base separates this from a much larger clone, so it may be a read error. Other DNA sequences within the sample encode an identical CDR3. This chain connects TRBV4-2 to TRBJ2-5, with TRBD2 matching 9 bases. There are 19 residues in the CDR3. Losses at the gene ends were 0 bases for V and 7 bases for J; bases not matched to a gene: 18. The germline gives CDR1 LGHNA, CDR2 YNFKEQ. The CDR3 region is CASSQDILAGGTRGWTQYF. CDR3 DNA sequence: TGTGCCAGCAGCCAAGATATCCTCGCGGGGGGGACCCGGGGGTGGACCCAGTACTTC.

This chain connects TRBV18 to TRBJ1-2, with TRBD1 as a possible D gene (6 bases). Deletions cut 3 bases from V and 5 bases from J, with 13 bases between. Germline CDR1 and CDR2: KGHSH and LQKENI. This CDR3 comprises 14 residues. In nucleotides, the CDR3 is TGTGCCAGCTCACCGCAGGGGCCCGATTATGGCTACACCTTC. Translation gives CASSPQGPDYGYTF.

V and J are TRBV19 and TRBJ1-2; the D is unclear. V gave up 3 bases and J gave up 4 bases, with 15 bases separating them. CDR1 and CDR2 (germline): LNHDA, SQIVND (reference sequence). CDR3 length: 15 residues. DNA for the CDR3: TGTGCCAGTAGTATCCAGGAAAGCAGGCGCTATGGCTACACCTTC. This translates into CASSIQESRRYGYTF.

This chain joins TRBV29-1 and TRBJ2-3; 12 bases match TRBD2. Germline V CDR1 and CDR2: SQVTM, ANQGSEA. V dropped 6 bases and J dropped 2; count of bases not matched to a gene: 9. The CDR3 length is 16 residues. CDR3 coding DNA: TGCAGCGTACCAAGACTAGCGGGGGCCTACACAGATACGCAGTATTTT. Its translation: CSVPRLAGAYTDTQYF.

The V and J genes are TRBV20-1 and TRBJ2-7; 8 bases align to TRBD1. V lost 3 bases to trimming and J lost 7 bases; unmatched junction nucleotides: 5. The CDR3 sequence is 12 residues long. Germline values: CDR1 DFQATT, CDR2 SNEGSKA (reference sequence). The CDR3: CSASQGAGEQYF. In DNA, the CDR3 is TGCAGTGCTAGTCAGGGGGCAGGTGAGCAGTACTTC.

The rearrangement joins TRBV23-1 to TRBJ2-4; D possibly corresponds to TRBD2 (7 bases). TRBV23-1 is noted as an ORF with a role that remains uncertain. The V and J ends lost 8 bases and 4 bases respectively, with 15 bases between them. CDR3 length: 14 amino acids. CDR3 DNA: TGCGCCAGCGGTAACGGGGGGCTTAAAAACATTCAGTACTTC. It is translated as CASGNGGLKNIQYF.

This clone was detected only a few times. The CDR3 sequence: CASSQVGEQYF. For the CDR3, the DNA is TGTGCCAGCAGCCAAGTCGGCGAGCAGTACTTC. This chain links TRBV3-1 (or the pseudogene TRBV3-2) with TRBJ2-7; D call uncertain. V lost 1 base and J 6 bases, leaving 4 bases between the germline ends. Germline CDR1 LGHDT, CDR2 YNNKEL (reference sequence). CDR3 length equals 11 residues.

The chain links TRBV7-2 to TRBJ2-1; perhaps TRBD2 as D (7 bases). The length of the CDR3 is 16 residues. CDR1 and CDR2 (germline): SGHTA, FQGNSA. V lost 5 bases to trimming and J lost 2 bases, with 16 bases between them. The CDR3 is CASSEFGGPAYNEQFF. In DNA, the CDR3 is TGTGCCAGCAGCGAGTTCGGGGGGCCCGCCTACAATGAGCAGTTCTTC.

The V and J genes are TRBV5-1 and TRBJ1-2, with TRBD1 as a possible D gene (6 bases). Trimming removed 0 bases at V and 8 bases at J, with 14 bases between. Germline V gene data show CDR1 as SGHRS and CDR2 as YFSETQ. CDR3 length: 14 residues. CDR3 bases: TGCGCCAGCAGCTTGGGTTTGGGACACGAGGGCTACACCTTC. Encoded protein: CASSLGLGHEGYTF.

The chain uses TRBV7-2 and TRBJ1-2, with D uncertain. Looked up from germline, CDR1 is SGHTA and CDR2 is FQGNSA. This CDR3 is built from 11 residues. V shed 2 bases and J shed 6 bases, with 4 bases lying between them. The CDR3 region is CASSLYDGYTF. CDR3 bases: TGTGCCAGCAGCTTATATGATGGCTACACCTTC.

The chain uses TRBV6-5 and TRBJ1-1; 8 nucleotides agree with TRBD1. The CDR3 runs to 13 residues. From germline, CDR1 is MNHEY and CDR2 SVGAGI. J was trimmed by 5 bases and V by 5 bases; bases with no gene match: 4. CDR3 in amino acids: CASSTRTGTEAFF. The CDR3 DNA reads as TGTGCCAGCAGTACTCGGACAGGGACTGAAGCTTTCTTT.

This clone has a handful of counts. The V gene is TRBV27, the J gene TRBJ1-2, with unresolved D. Trimming stripped 1 base from V and 4 bases from J, with 7 bases between. Germline V CDR1 and CDR2: MNHEY, SMNVEV (reference sequence). The CDR3 is 13 residues long. The CDR3 bases are TGTGCCAGCAGTTTATTCGGCGGCTATGGCTACACCTTC. It translates to CASSLFGGYGYTF.

The rearrangement links TRBV11-2 to TRBJ2-5; 8 bases are a match to TRBD1. The CDR3 length is 17 residues. The junction had 15 bases not matched to a gene; V was cut back by 4 bases and J by 5 bases. The germline CDR1 and CDR2 sequences are SGHAT and FQNNGV. CDR3 residues: CASSSTTSGGVRETQYF. The CDR3 region has the DNA TGTGCCAGCAGCTCGACTACTTCAGGGGGCGTTCGGGAGACCCAGTACTTC. Looking up the rest from reference TRBV11-2 and TRBJ2-5 gives the full variable domain: EAGVAQSPRYKIIEKRQSVAFWCNPISGHATLYWYQQILGQGPKLLIQFQNNGVVDDSQLPKDRFSAERLKGVDSTLKIQPAKLEDSAVYLCASSSTTSGGVRETQYFGPGTRLLVL.

In DNA, the CDR3 is TGCAGCGTTGTGAGGGGGCAAAATGAGCAGTTCTTC. Protein sequence: CSVVRGQNEQFF. The J gene is TRBJ2-1, the V gene TRBV29-1; TRBD1 aligns across 7 bases. Trimming at V came to 4 bases and at J to 7 bases, leaving 4 bases not matched to a gene. The CDR3 has 12 amino acids. Germline V gives CDR1 SQVTM, CDR2 ANQGSEA.

The V gene is TRBV2, the J gene TRBJ1-1; D not certain. Trimming shortened V by 5 bases and J by 1 base, and 8 bases separated the two germline ends. The CDR3 length is 13 residues. Per germline, CDR1 SNHLY and CDR2 FYNNEI. CDR3 in DNA: TGTGCCAGCAGTACTACACAGAACACTGAAGCTTTCTTT. Encoded protein: CASSTTQNTEAFF. Looking up the rest from reference TRBV2 and TRBJ1-1 gives the full variable domain: EPEVTQTPSHQVTQMGQEVILRCVPISNHLYFYWYRQILGQKVEFLVSFYNNEISEKSEIFDDQFSVERPDGSNFTLKIRSTKLEDSAMYFCASSTTQNTEAFFGQGTRLTVV.

This clone was detected a few times. This chain uses TRBV5-4 with TRBJ2-7; D might be TRBD1 (6 bases). Germline lookup yields CDR1 SGHNT and CDR2 YYREEE (reference sequence). This CDR3 has 17 amino acids. Trimming left V 1 base short and J 7 bases short, with 24 bases between. As DNA, the CDR3 is TGTGCCAGCAGCTTGAGGGGACACCAGCAGGCTACTGGAGAGCAGTACTTC. Translating it yields CASSLRGHQQATGEQYF. The variable domain in full, completed from reference TRBV5-4 and TRBJ2-7, reads ETGVTQSPTHLIKTRGQQVTLRCSSQSGHNTVSWYQQALGQGPQFIFQYYREEENGRGNFPPRFSGLQFPNYSSELNVNALELDDSALYLCASSLRGHQQATGEQYFGPGTRLTVT.

The chain recombines TRBV19 with TRBJ1-2, with 9 bases fitting TRBD1. Germline CDR1 is LNHDA and CDR2 is SQIVND (reference sequence). The J segment lost 5 bases and the V segment lost 3 bases, leaving 10 bases of the junction unmatched. The CDR3 is 16 amino acids. Here the CDR3 DNA reads TGTGCCAGTAGTATCGGTGCCGGACAGGGGCGATATGGCTACACCTTC. Amino acids: CASSIGAGQGRYGYTF. The full variable domain, rest sourced from reference TRBV19 and TRBJ1-2, is DGGITQSPKYLFRKEGQNVTLSCEQNLNHDAMYWYRQDPGQGLRLIYYSQIVNDFQKGDIAEGYSVSREKKESFPLTVTSAQKNPTAFYLCASSIGAGQGRYGYTFGSGTRLTVV.

The chain is built from TRBV11-2 and TRBJ2-2; no definite D call. Germline V gene sequence: CDR1 SGHAT, CDR2 FQNNGV. There are 13 residues in the CDR3. V shed 5 bases and J shed 5 bases, with 9 bases lying between them. The CDR3 here is CASSLSKTGELFF. In nucleotides, the CDR3 is TGTGCCAGCAGCCTGAGCAAAACCGGGGAGCTGTTTTTT.

This chain connects TRBV7-2 to TRBJ1-1; a weak D match, TRBD1 (6 bases). V dropped 4 bases and J dropped 4 bases, with 16 bases sitting between them. The length of the CDR3 is 15 residues. Germline assignment: CDR1 SGHTA and CDR2 FQGNSA. This CDR3 reads CASSSDSGVGTEAFF. CDR3 bases: TGTGCCAGCAGCTCGGACAGTGGTGTCGGCACTGAAGCTTTCTTT.

This chain uses TRBV4-3 with TRBJ1-4; D gene unclear. Trimming shortened V by 0 bases and J by 3 bases, and 14 bases separated the two germline ends. This CDR3 has 17 residues. CDR1 and CDR2 (germline): LGHNA, YSLEER. The CDR3 sequence: CASSQDGGPTANEKLFF. The DNA for the CDR3 is TGCGCCAGCAGCCAAGATGGAGGGCCAACAGCTAATGAAAAACTGTTTTTT.